This T cell receptor beta chain stems from a study of blood T cell repertoires in COVID-19. At the level of the study: T cells, B-cell-depleted T cells, or PBMCs supplied cDNA or gDNA.

TCRdb keeps only in-frame clones here, not all; method: immunoSEQ multiplex PCR. The sample contains roughly 250,000 clones, around 83% of which appear only once. The CDR3 consists of 16 residues. Germline loops: CDR1 SNHLY, CDR2 FYNNEI. Trimming removed 7 bases from V and 5 bases from J; junction bases left unmatched: 16. The chain joins TRBV2 to TRBJ1-2, with 7 bases matching TRBD1. The clonotype was recovered from a woman between 45 and 60 years old with acute or convalescent COVID-19. Sequenced input: peripheral blood. In nucleotides, the CDR3 is TGTGCCAGCACATCCGGGACAGCTCCTACAGTTTATGGCTACACCTTC. It codes for CASTSGTAPTVYGYTF.